A selection of T cell receptor beta chains follows, all from one sample in a study of cytomegalovirus exposure and HLA in healthy donors. The method was immunoSEQ multiplex PCR; TCRdb's version includes in-frame clones alone and lacks a portion of them. The sample yields over 200,000 clones, around 85% seen once. Sequencing input: PBMCs. The receptors here all came from a human donor in good health. CDR3s include the opening cysteine and the closing phenylalanine or tryptophan. The order of the fields is D gene, clone size, V gene, J gene, CDR3 protein, CDR3 DNA. D genes are given only for firm matches. Clone size is stated in some rows and not others, as once, few, many or a class when expanded.

D: TRBD2
size: few
V: TRBV11-2
J: TRBJ2-1
CDR3: CASSDTGTSGYNEQFF
DNA: TGTGCCAGCAGCGATACCGGGACTAGCGGCTACAATGAGCAGTTCTTC

D: -
size: -
V: TRBV14
J: TRBJ1-2
CDR3: CASSQLSGTYYGYTF
DNA: TGTGCCAGCAGCCAACTAAGCGGGACATACTATGGCTACACCTTC

D: TRBD2
size: -
V: TRBV4-1
J: TRBJ2-1
CDR3: CASSQDFGQRGYNEQFF
DNA: TGCGCCAGCAGCCAAGACTTTGGCCAGCGGGGCTACAATGAGCAGTTCTTC

D: -
size: -
V: TRBV27
J: TRBJ1-5
CDR3: CASRPSRTVGGNQPQHF
DNA: TGTGCCAGCAGGCCCAGCCGGACAGTGGGGGGCAATCAGCCCCAGCATTTT

D: -
size: -
V: TRBV19
J: TRBJ1-1
CDR3: CASSRQVTNTEAFF
DNA: TGTGCCAGTAGTAGACAGGTGACGAACACTGAAGCTTTCTTT

D: -
size: -
V: TRBV7-9
J: TRBJ1-2
CDR3: CASSPAGMGNYGYTF
DNA: TGTGCCAGCAGCCCAGCGGGGATGGGGAACTATGGCTACACCTTC

D: TRBD1
size: -
V: TRBV4-1
J: TRBJ1-2
CDR3: CASSQGTGFGYTF
DNA: TGCGCCAGCAGCCAAGGGACAGGGTTTGGCTACACCTTC

D: -
size: -
V: TRBV28
J: TRBJ1-4
CDR3: CASSFQSNEKLFF
DNA: TGTGCCAGCAGTTTTCAGTCTAATGAAAAACTGTTTTTT

D: TRBD2
size: -
V: TRBV6-1
J: TRBJ2-1
CDR3: CASSEHVSGSNEQFF
DNA: TGTGCCAGCAGTGAACATGTTAGCGGGAGTAATGAGCAGTTCTTC

D: TRBD2
size: -
V: TRBV5-6
J: TRBJ2-3
CDR3: CASSLRLADSTDTQYF
DNA: TGTGCCAGCAGCTTAAGACTAGCGGATAGCACAGATACGCAGTATTTT

D: TRBD2
size: -
V: TRBV30
J: TRBJ2-3
CDR3: CAWSVQAGADTQYF
DNA: TGTGCCTGGAGTGTACAGGCGGGAGCAGATACGCAGTATTTT

D: TRBD1
size: -
V: TRBV7-9
J: TRBJ1-1
CDR3: CASSRTGMDPEAFF
DNA: TGTGCCAGCAGCCGGACAGGGATGGATCCTGAAGCTTTCTTT

D: -
size: -
V: TRBV9
J: TRBJ1-4
CDR3: CASSVAGGGLGEKLFF
DNA: TGTGCCAGCAGCGTAGCGGGGGGGGGCTTGGGTGAAAAACTGTTTTTT

D: -
size: -
V: TRBV6-1
J: TRBJ2-7
CDR3: CASSGLPLSTSSRYSYEQYF
DNA: TGTGCCAGCAGTGGGCTCCCGCTGTCTACTAGCTCCCGATACTCCTACGAGCAGTACTTC

D: -
size: -
V: TRBV19
J: TRBJ2-7
CDR3: CASSPGQSESYEQYF
DNA: TGTGCCAGTAGCCCCGGACAGAGCGAGTCCTACGAGCAGTACTTC

D: -
size: once
V: TRBV4-1
J: TRBJ2-7
CDR3: CASSQDTFSYEQYF
DNA: TGCGCCAGCAGCCAAGACACTTTTTCCTACGAGCAGTACTTC

D: TRBD2
size: -
V: TRBV5-1
J: TRBJ2-1
CDR3: CASSLFSGRSYNEQFF
DNA: TGCGCCAGCAGCTTGTTCTCCGGGAGGTCCTACAATGAGCAGTTCTTC

D: -
size: once
V: TRBV7-9
J: TRBJ2-1
CDR3: CASSSRLGGNEQFF
DNA: TGTGCCAGCAGCTCCCGTCTCGGGGGCAATGAGCAGTTCTTC

D: TRBD1
size: -
V: TRBV5-1
J: TRBJ2-1
CDR3: CASSLREQGDLFF
DNA: TGCGCCAGCAGCTTGAGGGAACAGGGGGATTTGTTCTTC

D: TRBD2
size: -
V: TRBV7-2
J: TRBJ2-2
CDR3: CAGSFRGGTGELFF
DNA: TGTGCCGGCAGCTTTCGCGGGGGAACCGGGGAGCTGTTTTTT

D: -
size: -
V: TRBV6-6
J: TRBJ1-2
CDR3: CASSYERGTNYGYTF
DNA: TGTGCCAGCAGTTACGAACGGGGAACTAACTATGGCTACACCTTC

D: TRBD2
size: -
V: TRBV2
J: TRBJ2-5
CDR3: CASSDTWREGEEQYF
DNA: TGTGCCAGCAGTGATACGTGGCGGGAGGGAGAAGAGCAGTACTTC

D: -
size: -
V: TRBV4-2
J: TRBJ1-5
CDR3: CASSQNPGSNQPQHF
DNA: TGTGCCAGCAGCCAAAACCCGGGGAGCAATCAGCCCCAGCATTTT

D: -
size: -
V: TRBV11-2
J: TRBJ2-1
CDR3: CASSLGSSYNEQFF
DNA: TGTGCCAGCAGCTTAGGGAGCTCCTACAATGAGCAGTTCTTC

D: -
size: -
V: TRBV29-1
J: TRBJ2-1
CDR3: CSVARTESSYNEQFF
DNA: TGCAGCGTAGCGAGGACAGAGAGCTCCTACAATGAGCAGTTCTTC